A single sample is the source of the 13 T cell receptor beta chains below, sequenced in a study of T cell responses to AZD1222 COVID-19 vaccine. The data were produced by immunoSEQ multiplex PCR, yet TCRdb's version contains in-frame clones alone and is incomplete. Here the sample spans about 150,000 clones, 92% being singletons. The sequenced sample was peripheral blood, obtained 28 days after the second AZD1222 dose. The source is an adult who received the AZD1222 COVID-19 vaccine.

The chain links TRBV7-8 to TRBJ2-3; TRBD1 agrees at 12 bases. V shed 2 bases, J shed 6 bases, and the junction held 6 bases outside the gene matches. Germline CDR1 and CDR2: SGHVS and FQNEAQ. The CDR3 runs to 16 residues. CDR3 in amino acids: CASSLNRDRGRDTQYF. The CDR3 DNA is TGTGCCAGCAGCTTAAACCGGGACAGGGGGCGGGATACGCAGTATTTT.

The chain uses TRBV6-2 or TRBV6-3 and TRBJ2-5, with D possibly TRBD1 on 5 matching bases. Per the germline V gene, CDR1 is MNHEY and CDR2 is SVGEGT. V was cut by 0 bases and J by 5 bases, with 10 bases left in between. This CDR3 is built from 14 residues. This CDR3 reads CASSYSRGWETQYF. In DNA form, the CDR3 reads TGTGCCAGCAGTTACTCAAGGGGATGGGAGACCCAGTACTTC.

The rearrangement uses TRBV25-1 and TRBJ1-2; no reliable D call. Germline V lookup: CDR1 MGHDK, CDR2 SYGVNS. The V end lost 5 bases, the J end lost 3 bases, and 10 bases lay between the germline ends. The CDR3 loop spans 13 amino acids. CDR3 residues: CASSRALDYGYTF. The CDR3 DNA reads TGTGCCAGCAGTCGGGCGCTCGACTATGGCTACACCTTC.

This sequence joins TRBV5-4 and TRBJ2-2; D unclear. The germline gives CDR1 SGHNT, CDR2 YYREEE (reference sequence). Trimming removed 3 bases from V and 2 bases from J, with 11 bases in between. This CDR3 region has 15 residues. CDR3 sequence: CASSSALGNTGELFF. The CDR3 nucleotides are TGTGCCAGCAGCTCGGCGCTTGGTAACACCGGGGAGCTGTTTTTT.

The CDR3 coding sequence is TGTGCCAGTAGAAACAGAGTTAACTATGGCTACACCTTC. This codes for CASRNRVNYGYTF. The chain combines TRBV19 with TRBJ1-2; D uncertain. The CDR3 spans 13 residues. The germline CDR1 and CDR2 sequences are LNHDA and SQIVND (reference sequence). With 6 bases removed from V and 1 base from J, the gap between germline ends came to 9 bases.

The chain carries TRBV7-2 and TRBJ2-1; 9 bases agree with TRBD2. From germline, CDR1 is SGHTA and CDR2 FQGNSA. V shed 2 bases, J shed 4 bases, and the junction held 3 bases outside the gene matches. The CDR3 runs 15 residues. This CDR3 is CASSLTLAGYNEQFF. In nucleotides, the CDR3 is TGTGCCAGCAGCTTAACTCTAGCGGGATACAATGAGCAGTTCTTC.

This chain links TRBV9 with TRBJ1-5; D call uncertain. CDR1 SGDLS and CDR2 YYNGEE come from the germline V gene. V dropped 0 bases and J dropped 10 bases, with 14 bases sitting between them. CDR3 length: 14 amino acids. CDR3 region: CASSVEPLEPPQHF. The CDR3 bases are TGTGCCAGCAGCGTAGAGCCTTTAGAACCTCCCCAGCATTTT.

The chain has TRBV29-1 and TRBJ2-4, with D perhaps TRBD1 (5 bases). From germline, CDR1 is SQVTM and CDR2 ANQGSEA. V shed 3 bases and J shed 0 bases, with 6 bases lying between them. The length of the CDR3 is 13 residues. CDR3 amino acids: CSVEGLAKNIQYF. The CDR3, as DNA: TGCAGCGTTGAGGGGCTAGCCAAAAACATTCAGTACTTC.

The J gene is TRBJ1-5, the V gene TRBV29-1; D possibly corresponds to TRBD1 (6 bases). The germline gives CDR1 SQVTM, CDR2 ANQGSEA. The V end was cut by 6 bases, the J end by 7 bases, with 19 bases between. The CDR3 runs 14 residues. The CDR3, as DNA: TGCAGCGTGAGTGGGGGAACAGGGCGACAGCCCCAGCATTTT. Its protein is CSVSGGTGRQPQHF.

J is TRBJ2-7 and V is TRBV7-2, with D maybe TRBD2 (6 bases). V shed 4 bases and J shed 0 bases, with 10 bases lying between them. Germline-derived CDR1 and CDR2 are SGHTA and FQGNSA. The CDR3 has 14 amino acids. CDR3 nucleotide sequence: TGTGCCAGCAGCTCAGGACTATTCTCCTACGAGCAGTACTTC. This translates into CASSSGLFSYEQYF.

This clone was seen a single time. The chain uses TRBV5-6 and TRBJ2-5; D is uncertain. This CDR3 is 11 amino acids long. Trimming took off 0 bases at V and 4 bases at J, with 1 base between the two ends. The germline V gene encodes CDR1 SGHDT and CDR2 YYEEEE. In DNA, the CDR3 is TGTGCCAGCAGCTTGGTAGAGACCCAGTACTTC. Translating gives CASSLVETQYF.

This chain connects TRBV29-1 to TRBJ2-6, with unresolved D. V was cut by 7 bases and J by 0 bases, with 7 bases left in between. The CDR3 runs to 13 residues. CDR1 and CDR2 from the germline V gene are SQVTM and ANQGSEA. CDR3: CSALNSGANVLTF. CDR3 bases: TGCAGCGCGTTAAACTCTGGGGCCAACGTCCTGACTTTC. Full variable domain (outside the CDR3, taken from reference TRBV29-1 and TRBJ2-6): SAVISQKPSRDICQRGTSLTIQCQVDSQVTMMFWYRQQPGQSLTLIATANQGSEATYESGFVIDKFPISRPNLTFSTLTVSNMSPEDSSIYLCSALNSGANVLTFGAGSRLTVL.

The rearrangement uses TRBV10-3 and TRBJ2-2; D not certain. CDR1 is ENHRY and CDR2 is SYGVKD in the germline V gene. The CDR3 totals 13 residues. With 0 bases removed from V and 4 bases from J, the gap between germline ends came to 3 bases. DNA for the CDR3: TGTGCCATCAGTGAGTCACCCACCGGGGAGCTGTTTTTT. Amino acids: CAISESPTGELFF.